The rows below give T cell receptor beta chains drawn from one sample of a study of blood T cell repertoires in COVID-19. Using immunoSEQ multiplex PCR, the repertoire was profiled, and TCRdb retains in-frame clones only, with some absent. Of about 250,000 clones listed, around four fifths were seen once; the top ten hold approximately 5.4%. The sample was peripheral blood. The receptors come from a man older than 75 with acute or convalescent COVID-19. CDR3s include the opening cysteine and the closing phenylalanine or tryptophan. A D gene is named only where the DNA matches it firmly. Size is stated for part of the rows, as once, few or many counts, or as a class when the clone is expanded.

J: TRBJ1-4; size: .; V: TRBV15; D: .; CDR3: CATSRERREKLFF; DNA: TGTGCCACCAGCAGAGAGAGGCGGGAAAAACTGTTTTTT
J: TRBJ2-2; size: .; V: TRBV5-5; D: TRBD1; CDR3: CASSPLAGQGTGELFF; DNA: TGTGCCAGCAGCCCCTTGGCGGGACAGGGGACCGGGGAGCTGTTTTTT
J: TRBJ2-1; size: .; V: TRBV27; D: TRBD1; CDR3: CASSSRQGLNEQFF; DNA: TGTGCCAGCAGTTCGCGACAGGGGCTCAATGAGCAGTTCTTC
J: TRBJ1-1; size: .; V: TRBV5-6; D: TRBD1; CDR3: CASSPGTGGKSTEAFF; DNA: TGTGCCAGCAGCCCCGGGACAGGGGGTAAGAGCACTGAAGCTTTCTTT
J: TRBJ2-5; size: .; V: TRBV19; D: .; CDR3: CASSIEDSKTQYF; DNA: TGTGCCAGTAGTATCGAAGACAGCAAGACCCAGTACTTC
J: TRBJ1-4; size: .; V: TRBV5-1; D: TRBD1; CDR3: CASSPTGTGSNEKLFF; DNA: TGCGCCAGCAGCCCAACCGGGACAGGCTCTAATGAAAAACTGTTTTTT
J: TRBJ2-2; size: .; V: TRBV7-3; D: TRBD2; CDR3: CASSLVGLAAGELFF; DNA: TGTGCCAGCAGCTTGGTTGGACTAGCGGCCGGGGAGCTGTTTTTT
J: TRBJ2-7; size: .; V: TRBV19; D: TRBD1; CDR3: CASSIDGNRGTYEQYF; DNA: TGTGCCAGTAGTATAGATGGTAACAGGGGAACGTACGAGCAGTACTTC
J: TRBJ2-3; size: .; V: TRBV11-2; D: TRBD2; CDR3: CASSLGLAGRDTQYF; DNA: TGTGCCAGCAGCTTAGGACTAGCGGGAAGGGATACGCAGTATTTT
J: TRBJ1-2; size: .; V: TRBV18; D: .; CDR3: CASSTGQYGYTF; DNA: TGTGCCAGCTCAACCGGACAGTATGGCTACACCTTC
J: TRBJ2-1; size: once; V: TRBV5-1; D: TRBD2; CDR3: CASSLGLAGLSSYNEQFF; DNA: TGCGCCAGCAGCTTAGGACTAGCGGGCCTGAGCTCCTACAATGAGCAGTTCTTC
J: TRBJ2-5; size: .; V: TRBV9; D: TRBD1; CDR3: CASSQRGQEETQYF; DNA: TGTGCCAGCAGTCAGAGGGGACAGGAAGAGACCCAGTACTTC
J: TRBJ1-2; size: .; V: TRBV24-1; D: TRBD1; CDR3: CATSTGAEGYTF; DNA: TGTGCCACCTCCACAGGGGCGGAAGGCTACACCTTC
J: TRBJ2-5; size: .; V: TRBV7-2; D: .; CDR3: CASSQLAGAQYF; DNA: TGTGCCAGCAGCCAACTGGCAGGTGCCCAGTACTTC
J: TRBJ2-2; size: .; V: TRBV24-1; D: .; CDR3: CATSDFMGSRPDANTGELFF; DNA: TGTGCCACCAGTGATTTTATGGGCAGTAGGCCCGACGCGAACACCGGGGAGCTGTTTTTT
J: TRBJ1-6; size: few; V: TRBV12-3/TRBV12-4; D: .; CDR3: CASSLAPNWPLHF; DNA: TGTGCCAGCAGTTTAGCGCCAAACTGGCCCCTCCACTTT
J: TRBJ2-2; size: .; V: TRBV19; D: .; CDR3: CASSMLSFGGELFF; DNA: TGTGCCAGTAGTATGCTCTCGTTCGGTGGGGAGCTGTTTTTT
J: TRBJ1-1; size: .; V: TRBV28; D: .; CDR3: CASSFVGRINTEAFF; DNA: TGTGCCAGCAGTTTTGTGGGCAGAATTAACACTGAAGCTTTCTTT
J: TRBJ1-1; size: .; V: TRBV3-1/TRBV3-2; D: .; CDR3: CASSQGEVRVTEAFF; DNA: TGTGCCAGCAGCCAGGGAGAAGTGAGGGTCACTGAAGCTTTCTTT
J: TRBJ1-2; size: .; V: TRBV5-1; D: .; CDR3: CASRGGFGYTF; DNA: TGCGCCAGCAGGGGGGGGTTTGGCTACACCTTC
J: TRBJ2-2; size: .; V: TRBV7-9; D: .; CDR3: CASSLTLTGVTGELFF; DNA: TGTGCCAGCAGCTTAACCTTGACAGGAGTCACCGGGGAGCTGTTTTTT
J: TRBJ2-3; size: .; V: TRBV19; D: .; CDR3: CASSIGQRTDTQYF; DNA: TGTGCCAGTAGTATAGGACAAAGAACAGATACGCAGTATTTT
J: TRBJ2-5; size: .; V: TRBV5-1; D: TRBD2; CDR3: CASRRLAGSNQETQYF; DNA: TGCGCCAGCAGGCGACTAGCGGGGTCAAACCAAGAGACCCAGTACTTC
J: TRBJ2-1; size: .; V: TRBV3-1/TRBV3-2; D: TRBD1; CDR3: CASSLRQGFNEQFF; DNA: TGTGCCAGCAGCCTACGACAGGGCTTCAATGAGCAGTTCTTC
J: TRBJ1-4; size: once; V: TRBV27; D: .; CDR3: CASSPSGTTNEKLFF; DNA: TGTGCCAGCAGTCCTAGTGGAACAACTAATGAAAAACTGTTTTTT
J: TRBJ1-1; size: .; V: TRBV5-1; D: .; CDR3: CASSLEWLSTEAFF; DNA: TGCGCCAGCAGCTTGGAATGGCTCAGCACTGAAGCTTTCTTT
J: TRBJ1-5; size: .; V: TRBV24-1; D: .; CDR3: CATSDGGQYSNQPQHF; DNA: TGTGCCACCAGTGATGGAGGACAGTATAGCAATCAGCCCCAGCATTTT
J: TRBJ2-7; size: .; V: TRBV28; D: .; CDR3: CASSSSYEQYF; DNA: TGTGCCAGCAGTTCGTCCTACGAGCAGTACTTC
J: TRBJ2-2; size: .; V: TRBV28; D: TRBD1; CDR3: CASRPDRGNTGELFF; DNA: TGTGCCAGCAGGCCGGACAGGGGGAACACCGGGGAGCTGTTTTTT
J: TRBJ2-5; size: .; V: TRBV6-5; D: .; CDR3: CASTHRAQETQYF; DNA: TGTGCCAGCACCCACAGGGCCCAAGAGACCCAGTACTTC
J: TRBJ2-2; size: .; V: TRBV5-1; D: TRBD1; CDR3: CASSLVGTANTGELFF; DNA: TGCGCCAGCAGCTTGGTCGGGACAGCTAACACCGGGGAGCTGTTTTTT
J: TRBJ1-2; size: .; V: TRBV28; D: .; CDR3: CASWSNYGYTF; DNA: TGTGCCAGCTGGAGTAACTATGGCTACACCTTC
J: TRBJ2-7; size: .; V: TRBV28; D: .; CDR3: CASGGARPYYEQYF; DNA: TGTGCCAGCGGCGGGGCCCGGCCTTACTACGAGCAGTACTTC
J: TRBJ1-1; size: .; V: TRBV4-1; D: TRBD1; CDR3: CASSPRDRGITTEAFF; DNA: TGCGCCAGCAGCCCCCGGGACAGGGGAATTACCACTGAAGCTTTCTTT
J: TRBJ2-7; size: .; V: TRBV7-2; D: .; CDR3: CASSPPGVRDEQYF; DNA: TGTGCCAGCAGCCCACCGGGGGTCAGGGACGAGCAGTACTTC
J: TRBJ1-2; size: .; V: TRBV6-5; D: .; CDR3: CASSYRSGYGGYTF; DNA: TGTGCCAGCAGTTACCGCTCGGGTTACGGCGGCTACACCTTC
J: TRBJ1-1; size: .; V: TRBV30; D: .; CDR3: CAWSVRENTEAFF; DNA: TGTGCCTGGAGTGTACGAGAGAACACTGAAGCTTTCTTT
J: TRBJ2-3; size: once; V: TRBV18; D: TRBD1; CDR3: CASSPQQGNGDTQYF; DNA: TGTGCCAGCTCACCACAACAGGGGAACGGGGATACGCAGTATTTT
J: TRBJ2-3; size: few; V: TRBV11-3; D: TRBD1; CDR3: CASSRQGDTDTQYF; DNA: TGTGCCAGCAGCAGACAGGGGGACACAGATACGCAGTATTTT
J: TRBJ2-5; size: .; V: TRBV11-1; D: TRBD2; CDR3: CASSFAGTSGETQYF; DNA: TGTGCCAGCAGCTTCGCCGGGACTAGCGGAGAGACCCAGTACTTC
J: TRBJ1-2; size: .; V: TRBV7-2; D: .; CDR3: CASSPEAVHYGYTF; DNA: TGTGCCAGCAGCCCCGAGGCTGTCCACTATGGCTACACCTTC